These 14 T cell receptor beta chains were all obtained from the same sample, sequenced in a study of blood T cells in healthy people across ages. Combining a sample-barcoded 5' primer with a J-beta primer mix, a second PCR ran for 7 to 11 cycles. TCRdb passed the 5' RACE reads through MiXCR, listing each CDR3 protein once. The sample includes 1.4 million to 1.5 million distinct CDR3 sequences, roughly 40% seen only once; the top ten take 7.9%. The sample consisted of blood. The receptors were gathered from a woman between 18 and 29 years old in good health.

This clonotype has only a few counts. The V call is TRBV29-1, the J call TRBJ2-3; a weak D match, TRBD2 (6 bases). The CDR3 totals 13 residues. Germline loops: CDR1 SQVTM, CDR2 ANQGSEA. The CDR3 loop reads CGPWRERTDTQYF. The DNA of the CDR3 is TGCGGCCCCTGGCGGGAACGCACAGATACGCAGTATTTT.

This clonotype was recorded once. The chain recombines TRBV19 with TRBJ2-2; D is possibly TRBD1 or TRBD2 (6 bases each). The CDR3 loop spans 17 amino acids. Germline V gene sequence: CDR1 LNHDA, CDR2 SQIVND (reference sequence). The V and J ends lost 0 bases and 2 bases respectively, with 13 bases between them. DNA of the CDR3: TGTGCCAGTAGTATAGATCTGGCGGGGACAAACACCGGGGAGCTGTTTTTT. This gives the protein CASSIDLAGTNTGELFF. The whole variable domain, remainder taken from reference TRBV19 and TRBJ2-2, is DGGITQSPKYLFRKEGQNVTLSCEQNLNHDAMYWYRQDPGQGLRLIYYSQIVNDFQKGDIAEGYSVSREKKESFPLTVTSAQKNPTAFYLCASSIDLAGTNTGELFFGEGSRLTVL.

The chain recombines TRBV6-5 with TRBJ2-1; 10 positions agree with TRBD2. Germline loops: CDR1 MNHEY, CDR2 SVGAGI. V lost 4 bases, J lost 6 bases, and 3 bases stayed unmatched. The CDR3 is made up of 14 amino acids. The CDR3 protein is CASSSRTSGNEQFF. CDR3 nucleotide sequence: TGTGCCAGCAGTTCTCGGACTAGCGGCAATGAGCAGTTCTTC.

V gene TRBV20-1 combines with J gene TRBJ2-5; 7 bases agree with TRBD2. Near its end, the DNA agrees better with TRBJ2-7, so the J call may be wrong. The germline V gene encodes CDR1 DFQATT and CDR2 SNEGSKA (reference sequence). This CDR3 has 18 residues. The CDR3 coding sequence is TGCAGTGCTAATACTCCGTGGTGGGAGGGCCAAAGTGCCGACGAGCAGTACTTC. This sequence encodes CSANTPWWEGQSADEQYF.

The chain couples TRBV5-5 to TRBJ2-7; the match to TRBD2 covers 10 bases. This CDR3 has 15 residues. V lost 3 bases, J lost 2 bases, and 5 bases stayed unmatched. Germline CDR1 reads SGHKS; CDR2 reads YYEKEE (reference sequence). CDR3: CASSSLSGRPYEQYF. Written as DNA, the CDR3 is TGTGCCAGCAGCTCCCTTAGCGGGAGGCCCTACGAGCAGTACTTC.

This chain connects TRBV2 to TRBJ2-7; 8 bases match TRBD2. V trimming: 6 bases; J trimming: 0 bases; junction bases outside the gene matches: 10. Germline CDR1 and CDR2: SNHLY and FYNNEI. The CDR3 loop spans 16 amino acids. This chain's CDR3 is CASRVNSGTSSYEQYF. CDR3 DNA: TGTGCCAGCAGAGTCAATAGCGGGACCTCCTCCTACGAGCAGTACTTC.

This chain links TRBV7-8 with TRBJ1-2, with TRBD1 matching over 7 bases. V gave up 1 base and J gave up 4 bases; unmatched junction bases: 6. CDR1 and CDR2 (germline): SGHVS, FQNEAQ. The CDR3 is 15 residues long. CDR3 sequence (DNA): TGTGCCAGCAGCTTAGAAGGGGGCGCCCCCTATGGCTACACCTTC. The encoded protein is CASSLEGGAPYGYTF.

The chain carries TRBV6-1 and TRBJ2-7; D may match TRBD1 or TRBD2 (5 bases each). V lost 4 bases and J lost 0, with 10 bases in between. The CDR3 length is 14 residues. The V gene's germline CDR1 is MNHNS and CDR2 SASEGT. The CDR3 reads CASSARDGSYEQYF. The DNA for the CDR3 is TGTGCCAGCAGTGCCCGGGACGGCTCCTACGAGCAGTACTTC.

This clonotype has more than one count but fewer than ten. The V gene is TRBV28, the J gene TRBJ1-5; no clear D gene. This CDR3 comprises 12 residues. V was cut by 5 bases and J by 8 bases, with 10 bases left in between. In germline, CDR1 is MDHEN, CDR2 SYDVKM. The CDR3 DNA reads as TGTGCCAGCAGTCTCCAGCTGAAGCCCCAGCATTTT. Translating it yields CASSLQLKPQHF.

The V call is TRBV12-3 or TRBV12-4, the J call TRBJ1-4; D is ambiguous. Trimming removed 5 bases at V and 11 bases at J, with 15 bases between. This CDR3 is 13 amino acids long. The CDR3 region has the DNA TGTGCCAGCAGTCAACAGCCCGAACGGAAACTGTTTTTT. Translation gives CASSQQPERKLFF.

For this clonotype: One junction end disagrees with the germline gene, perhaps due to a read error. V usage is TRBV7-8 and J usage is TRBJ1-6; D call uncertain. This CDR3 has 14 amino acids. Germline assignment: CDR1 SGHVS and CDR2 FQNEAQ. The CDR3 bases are TGTGCCTGCAGCTTAGGGCAGAATAATTCACCCCTCCACTTT. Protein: CACSLGQNNSPLHF.

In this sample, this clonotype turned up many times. The CDR3: CASSPVQSQNIQYF. The CDR3 coding sequence is TGTGCCAGCAGCCCGGTCCAAAGTCAAAACATTCAGTACTTC. V and J are TRBV7-9 and TRBJ2-4; D remains ambiguous. Trimming left V 5 bases short and J 5 bases short, with 13 bases between. The CDR3 consists of 14 residues. The germline CDR1 and CDR2 sequences are SEHNR and FQNEAQ (reference sequence).

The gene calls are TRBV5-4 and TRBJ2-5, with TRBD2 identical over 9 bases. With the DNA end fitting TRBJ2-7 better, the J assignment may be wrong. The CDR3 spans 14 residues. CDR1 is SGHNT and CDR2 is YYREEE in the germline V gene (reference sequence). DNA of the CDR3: TGTGCCAGCAGCTTTGGGACTAGCACTTCCGAGCAGTACTTC. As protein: CASSFGTSTSEQYF.

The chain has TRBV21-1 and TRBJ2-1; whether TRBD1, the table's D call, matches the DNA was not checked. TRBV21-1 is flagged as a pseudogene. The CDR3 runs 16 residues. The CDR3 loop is CASSPRQVEGGNEQFF. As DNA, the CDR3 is TGTGCCAGCAGCCCCCGACAGGTTGAGGGTGGGAATGAGCAGTTCTTC.